Detailed here is one T cell receptor beta chain. Its antigen is currently not known. No base qualities exist here, and no much larger clone lies one base off it. RNA was extracted using the RNeasy kit, and roughly 0.5 to 1 microgram was reverse transcribed with random hexamers. The immunoSEQ multiplex PCR assay, which covers 54 Vbeta and 13 Jbeta segments, was used to amplify TCR beta CDR3 regions. PCR amplification bias was corrected using a synthetic template baseline for primer optimization and computational correction. Under the source paper's analysis protocol: Only productive sequences were kept, with reads annotated to V, D and J genes according to IMGT and analyzed in immunoSEQ Analyzer. Clonality was computed as one minus Shannon entropy normalized by log2 of the number of productive unique sequences. For each patient and control, public and private clones were evaluated among the 100 most prevalent clones. Susac-specific clones were defined as absent from healthy and MS cohorts, over a thousand published viral clones and other ImmuneACCESS disease sequences. Using fastp at Q25 and MiXCR, TCRdb reprocessed the public reads and kept productive beta chains. Rows with a matching CDR3 protein are joined into one entry that keeps the most common DNA and genes. The V and J calls, along with clone size, are taken from TCRdb and not from the paper's own processing. The sample yields 400,000 to 550,000 distinct CDR3 sequences; around 83% were counted once. The ten largest clonotypes hold 0.09% to 0.15% of the sample.

High-throughput TCR beta sequencing profiled peripheral blood CD8+ and CD4+ T cells from healthy donors, Susac syndrome patients and multiple sclerosis patients. Multiple sclerosis controls were treatment-naive patients with stable or active relapsing-remitting disease fulfilling revised McDonald criteria. CD8+ TEMRA cells were enriched by FACS, while bulk CD8+ and CD4+ T cells were purified by magnetic negative isolation. Blood was drawn into EDTA tubes, processed within 24 hours, and PBMCs were isolated by density gradient centrifugation. PBMCs intended for TCR sequencing were frozen in liquid nitrogen and were later thawed in a 37 degrees C water bath. A purity of at least 90% was achieved for sorted or isolated CD4+, CD8+ and CD8+ TEMRA cells. This entry belongs to a study of CD8 T cells in Susac syndrome (dated by TCRdb to 2018 to 2020). Notes on the research overall: The study used repertoire sequencing to test whether antigen drove CD8+ T cell activation and differentiation in Susac syndrome. The clonality of the CD8+ T cell repertoire was compared across over 10 healthy donors, some 14 Susac syndrome patients and around 15 multiple sclerosis patients. Study-level results and caveats: The number of individuals in the TCR sequencing and HLA analysis was recognized as being relatively small.

CDR1 and CDR2, looked up from the germline V gene, are MNHNS and SASEGT. Trimming at the junction amounts to 6 bases on V and 4 bases on J, and the germline ends lie 9 bases apart. CDR3 length: 12 amino acids, cysteine to phenylalanine. Kept here is only the CDR3 DNA, which spans 36 bases and is read in frame from base 1. The sequence was obtained from a human donor with multiple sclerosis. The specimen was CD8+ T cells from PBMCs. The chain is assembled from TRBV6-1 and TRBJ1-1; TRBD1 is a possible D gene, resting on 5 matching bases. The sequenced DNA: TGTGCCAGCAGAAGGGACGGCACTGAAGCTTTCTTT. Its protein product is CASRRDGTEAFF.